These 8 T cell receptor beta chains were all obtained from the same sample, sequenced in a study of OX40 agonist ivuxolimab in advanced cancers. TCRdb's copy holds only in-frame clones and misses some; the assay was immunoSEQ multiplex PCR. This table holds more than 65,000 clones, 78% found once. Sequenced material: CD4+ or CD8+ T cells sorted from blood, taken in a trial of the OX40 agonist ivuxolimab. The receptors originated from an adult with an advanced solid tumor such as melanoma, head and neck, liver or kidney cancer.

The chain has TRBV5-6 and TRBJ1-2; possibly TRBD1 for D (5 bases). Germline CDR1 SGHDT, CDR2 YYEEEE. V lost 3 bases to trimming and J lost 8 bases, with 8 bases between them. CDR3 length equals 11 residues. The chain's CDR3 is CASSWRDGYTF. The CDR3 region has the DNA TGTGCCAGCAGCTGGAGGGACGGCTACACCTTC.

In its sample, this clone was seen a few times. This chain joins TRBV5-1 and TRBJ2-2; a weak D match, TRBD2 (5 bases). V lost 0 bases, J lost 4 bases, and 13 bases lay in between. Germline V gene lookup returns CDR1 SGHRS and CDR2 YFSETQ. CDR3 size: 16 residues. CDR3 loop: CASSLAGGLGTGELFF. The CDR3 region has the DNA TGCGCCAGCAGCTTGGCCGGAGGACTGGGCACCGGGGAGCTGTTTTTT.

The chain is built from TRBV9 and TRBJ2-7, with D perhaps TRBD1 (6 bases). In germline, CDR1 is SGDLS, CDR2 YYNGEE. The CDR3 runs 14 residues. The V gene lost 6 bases and the J gene lost 0 bases, with 13 bases spanning the gap. CDR3 region: CASKRTVTSYEQYF. CDR3 bases: TGTGCCAGCAAAAGGACAGTTACCTCCTACGAGCAGTACTTC.

This clone is classed as medium-sized. V usage is TRBV4-2 and J usage is TRBJ1-5; D unresolved. Trimming removed 1 base from V and 4 bases from J, with 8 bases in between. Germline V CDR1 and CDR2: LGHNA, YNFKEQ. This CDR3 is built from 14 residues. The CDR3 nucleotides are TGTGCCAGCAGCCAAGCCCAGAAAAATCAGCCCCAGCATTTT. Residues: CASSQAQKNQPQHF.

The chain joins TRBV27 to TRBJ2-4; 7 nucleotides line up with TRBD2. In germline, CDR1 is MNHEY, CDR2 SMNVEV (reference sequence). J gave up 1 base and V 7 bases, and 4 bases lay outside the gene matches. The CDR3 has 14 amino acids. The CDR3 sequence: CASMRGTAKNIQYF. CDR3 DNA: TGTGCCAGCATGCGGGGGACGGCCAAAAACATTCAGTACTTC.

The J gene is TRBJ1-1, the V gene TRBV19; 7 bases are shared with TRBD1. The J segment lost 4 bases and the V segment lost 7 bases, leaving 9 bases of the junction unmatched. This CDR3 comprises 14 residues. Germline CDR1 reads LNHDA; CDR2 reads SQIVND (reference sequence). CDR3 loop: CASTRQGGGTEAFF. DNA for the CDR3: TGTGCCAGTACCCGCCAGGGGGGAGGCACTGAAGCTTTCTTT.

The chain links TRBV5-6 to TRBJ1-3; D unclear. The CDR3 runs 15 residues. Germline V gene sequence: CDR1 SGHDT, CDR2 YYEEEE. With 6 bases removed from V and 0 bases from J, the gap between germline ends came to 13 bases. The CDR3, as DNA: TGTGCCAGCAACAGAAGGGAAACCTCTGGAAACACCATATATTTT. This encodes CASNRRETSGNTIYF.

This chain's CDR3 is CASSSQTGAYGYTF. CDR3 DNA: TGTGCCAGCAGTTCTCAGACAGGGGCCTATGGCTACACCTTC. The chain combines TRBV27 with TRBJ1-2, with TRBD1 matching over 8 bases. V dropped 4 bases and J dropped 4; count of bases not matched to a gene: 5. CDR1 is MNHEY, CDR2 SMNVEV, per germline (reference sequence). This CDR3 comprises 14 residues.